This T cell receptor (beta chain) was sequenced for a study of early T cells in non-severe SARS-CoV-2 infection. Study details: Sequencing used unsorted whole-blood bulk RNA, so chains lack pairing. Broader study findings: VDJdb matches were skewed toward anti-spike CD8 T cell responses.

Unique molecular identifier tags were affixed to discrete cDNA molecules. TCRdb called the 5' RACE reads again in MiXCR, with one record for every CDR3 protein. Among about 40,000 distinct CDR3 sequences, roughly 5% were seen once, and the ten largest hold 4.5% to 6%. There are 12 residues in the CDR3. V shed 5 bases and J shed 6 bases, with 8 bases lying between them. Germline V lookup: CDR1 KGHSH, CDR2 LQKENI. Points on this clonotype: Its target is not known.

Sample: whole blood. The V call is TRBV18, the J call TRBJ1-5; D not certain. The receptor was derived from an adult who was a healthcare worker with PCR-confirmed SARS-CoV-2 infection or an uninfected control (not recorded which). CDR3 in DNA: TGTGCCAGCTCAAACCTGAGTCAGCCCCAGCATTTT. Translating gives CASSNLSQPQHF. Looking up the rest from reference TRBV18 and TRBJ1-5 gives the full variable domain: NAGVMQNPRHLVRRRGQEARLRCSPMKGHSHVYWYRQLPEEGLKFMVYLQKENIIDESGMPKERFSAEFPKEGPSILRIQQVVRGDSAAYFCASSNLSQPQHFGDGTRLSIL.